These T cell receptor beta chains were read from a single sample in a study of T cell responses to AZD1222 COVID-19 vaccine. Assay: immunoSEQ multiplex PCR; the TCRdb copy retains only in-frame clones and omits some. The sample includes 160,000 or so clones, over 85% of them seen just once. The sample was peripheral blood, taken on day 0 of AZD1222 vaccination. The receptors derive from an adult in good health. Both conserved end residues are part of each CDR3. The D gene is left open where the match is weak. Size is stated for part of the rows, as once, few or many counts, or as a class when the clone is expanded.

v_call	d_call	clone_size	j_call	cdr3_nt	cdr3_aa
TRBV15	TRBD2	.	TRBJ2-7	TGTGCCACCAGCAGGCTAGCGGGAGGACCATACGAGCAGTACTTC	CATSRLAGGPYEQYF
TRBV3-1/TRBV3-2	.	.	TRBJ1-1	TGTGCCAGCAGCCAAGATTGGAGGGGGTCTAACACTGAAGCTTTCTTT	CASSQDWRGSNTEAFF
TRBV12-5	TRBD1	.	TRBJ1-2	TGTGCTAGTGGTCCCGTGGCAGGGGGCGTAGGTGGCTACACCTTC	CASGPVAGGVGGYTF
TRBV24-1	.	.	TRBJ1-2	TGTGCCACCAGTGACGGGACGGCCTATGGCTACACCTTC	CATSDGTAYGYTF
TRBV4-2	TRBD2	.	TRBJ2-1	TGTGCCAGCAGCCCCGGGCCGGGACTAGCGGGACCCACGCAGGGGTACAATGAGCAGTTCTTC	CASSPGPGLAGPTQGYNEQFF
TRBV18	.	.	TRBJ1-1	TGTGCCAGCTCACCCTCCCCGGGCCTCAACACTGAAGCTTTCTTT	CASSPSPGLNTEAFF
TRBV3-1/TRBV3-2	.	.	TRBJ1-4	TGTGCCAGCAGCGAGAGAGGAGACGGTGAAAATGAAAAACTGTTTTTT	CASSERGDGENEKLFF
TRBV5-1	.	.	TRBJ2-1	TGCGCCAGCAGCTTTCTTGTCGCCTTGGGTCAAGATGAGCAGTTCTTC	CASSFLVALGQDEQFF
TRBV4-2	.	.	TRBJ1-2	TGTGCCAGCAGCCAAGAGCTGGCTAACTATGGCTACACCTTC	CASSQELANYGYTF
TRBV15	.	.	TRBJ1-4	TGTGCCACCAGCGGGGGGCGGAATGAAAAACTGTTTTTT	CATSGGRNEKLFF
TRBV5-8	.	.	TRBJ1-1	TGTGCCAGCATCGCACCGGGGTTCAGAGCTTTCTTT	CASIAPGFRAFF
TRBV18	TRBD2	.	TRBJ2-7	TGTGCCAGCTCACCTGGACTAGCGGGAGGGAACGAGCAGTACTTC	CASSPGLAGGNEQYF
TRBV27	.	.	TRBJ1-2	TGTGCCAGCAGCCTATCCCGGGGGTCCTATGGCTACACCTTC	CASSLSRGSYGYTF
TRBV11-3	.	.	TRBJ1-1	TGTGCCAGCAGCTTGGGAAAGGGCACTGAAGCTTTCTTT	CASSLGKGTEAFF
TRBV24-1	TRBD2	.	TRBJ2-1	TGTGCCACCAGTGATTCTTTACTAGCGGAGCAGTTCTTC	CATSDSLLAEQFF
TRBV7-9	.	.	TRBJ1-6	TGTGCCAGCAGCTTGGGTCCGGGATCACCCCTCCACTTT	CASSLGPGSPLHF
TRBV27	.	.	TRBJ1-6	TGTGCCAGCAGTTTAGGAGGGGCCTATAATTCACCCCTCCACTTT	CASSLGGAYNSPLHF
TRBV6-5	TRBD1	.	TRBJ1-1	TGTGCCAGCAGCGGGGACAGGGCGAACACTGAAGCTTTCTTT	CASSGDRANTEAFF
TRBV6-5	.	.	TRBJ1-4	TGTGCCAGCAGTATCCGGACAGCAACTAATGAAAAACTGTTTTTT	CASSIRTATNEKLFF
TRBV5-8	TRBD1	.	TRBJ1-2	TGTGCCAGCAGCACCCCAACCTACAGGGGGAAAGTTTATGGCTACACCTTC	CASSTPTYRGKVYGYTF
TRBV2	.	.	TRBJ2-1	TGTGCCAGCAGTCCCCAGGTCTACTACAATGAGCAGTTCTTC	CASSPQVYYNEQFF
TRBV27	.	.	TRBJ1-1	TGTGCCAGCAATTGGGGATCGCAGGGAGGCACTGAAGCTTTCTTT	CASNWGSQGGTEAFF
TRBV5-1	.	few	TRBJ1-2	TGCGCCAGCAGCTTTAACAGGGAACAGCCCTATGGCTACACCTTC	CASSFNREQPYGYTF
TRBV29-1	.	.	TRBJ2-1	TGCAGCGTCGGGGACTTGAGCTCCTACAATGAGCAGTTCTTC	CSVGDLSSYNEQFF
TRBV3-1/TRBV3-2	TRBD2	.	TRBJ2-3	TGTGCCAGCAGCCGCTTTCTTACTCCGGGACTAGCGGGCCTCACAGATACGCAGTATTTT	CASSRFLTPGLAGLTDTQYF
TRBV15	TRBD2	.	TRBJ2-3	TGTGCCACCAGCAGAGATCGCATAGGGAGGGCAGATACGCAGTATTTT	CATSRDRIGRADTQYF
TRBV19	TRBD1	.	TRBJ1-2	TGTGCCAGCCGGGGACAGGGGGACTATGGCTACACCTTC	CASRGQGDYGYTF
TRBV9	.	.	TRBJ1-2	TGTGCCAGCAGGACCGTCTATGGCTACACCTTC	CASRTVYGYTF
TRBV7-6	.	.	TRBJ1-3	TGTGCCAGCACCCGGACGCGGGGAGAGGCTGGAAACACCATATATTTT	CASTRTRGEAGNTIYF
TRBV10-2	.	.	TRBJ2-3	TGCGCCAGCAGTGAGTCAAGGGACCGGACGCAGTATTTT	CASSESRDRTQYF
TRBV19	.	.	TRBJ2-7	TGTGCCAGTAGTATTTTTGGCGGGACCGGCTACGAGCAGTACTTC	CASSIFGGTGYEQYF
TRBV28	.	.	TRBJ2-1	TGTGCCAGCAGTAATCCACTAGGCTCCTACAATGAGCAGTTCTTC	CASSNPLGSYNEQFF
TRBV11-3	TRBD1	.	TRBJ2-2	TGTGCCAGCAGCTTACGACAGGGGACCGGGGAGCTGTTTTTT	CASSLRQGTGELFF
TRBV30	.	.	TRBJ2-7	TGTGCCTGGAGTCGGTCAGCGAAAGCCTACGAGCAGTACTTC	CAWSRSAKAYEQYF
TRBV3-1/TRBV3-2	.	.	TRBJ1-5	TGTGCCAGCAGCCAAGACGGCAGCCGCAATCAGCCCCAGCATTTT	CASSQDGSRNQPQHF
TRBV19	.	.	TRBJ2-6	TGTGCCAGTAGTCCGGGAAGGGGCCATAACTCTGGGGCCAACGTCCTGACTTTC	CASSPGRGHNSGANVLTF
TRBV2	TRBD2	.	TRBJ2-7	TGTGCCAGCAGTCCCCTCGGGAGGTACGAGCAGTACTTC	CASSPLGRYEQYF
TRBV4-1	TRBD1	once	TRBJ2-2	TGCGCCAGCAGCCGCGGACAGGGAGCCAACACCGGGGAGCTGTTTTTT	CASSRGQGANTGELFF
TRBV18	.	.	TRBJ1-2	TGTGCCAGCTCCCCAACAGAGATAAATGGCTACACCTTC	CASSPTEINGYTF
TRBV2	.	.	TRBJ1-1	TGTGCCAGCAGTGAAGCCAACAGGGTATTGGGTGAAGCTTTCTTT	CASSEANRVLGEAFF
TRBV3-1/TRBV3-2	.	.	TRBJ1-5	TGTGCCAGCAGCCAATTCGGCGGCCAGGTCCTGCAGGGCGATCAGCCCCAGCATTTT	CASSQFGGQVLQGDQPQHF